This T cell receptor beta chain was captured by sequencing in a study of T cell changes during pregnancy in multiple sclerosis. Germline V gene lookup returns CDR1 LNHDA and CDR2 SQIVND (reference sequence). Trimming removed 7 bases at V and 0 bases at J, with 14 bases between. The CDR3 sequence is 15 residues long. Produced via immunoSEQ multiplex PCR; TCRdb's table is partial and in-frame only. The sample contains approximately 130,000 clones, around 95% of which appear only once. The sequencing here drew on peripheral blood, taken after pregnancy. The chain combines TRBV19 with TRBJ2-3, with D possibly TRBD2 on 5 matching bases. This clonotype was sampled from a female donor with multiple sclerosis, enrolled in a pregnancy study. CDR3 DNA sequence: TGTGCCAGTACCGTGAGCGGAGGAAGCACAGATACGCAGTATTTT. Encoded protein: CASTVSGGSTDTQYF.